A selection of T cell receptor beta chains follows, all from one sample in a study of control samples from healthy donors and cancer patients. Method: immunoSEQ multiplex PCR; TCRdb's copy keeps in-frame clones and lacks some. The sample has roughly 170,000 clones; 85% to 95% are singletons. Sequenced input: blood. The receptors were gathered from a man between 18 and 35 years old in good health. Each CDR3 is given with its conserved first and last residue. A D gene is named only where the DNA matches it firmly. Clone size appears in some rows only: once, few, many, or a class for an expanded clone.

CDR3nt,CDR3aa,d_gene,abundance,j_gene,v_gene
TGTGCCAGCAGCCCGACCTTGAACACTGAAGCTTTCTTT,CASSPTLNTEAFF,-,once,TRBJ1-1,TRBV5-4
TGCGCCAGCAGCTGGGAGACCGATAATTCACCCCTCCACTTT,CASSWETDNSPLHF,-,-,TRBJ1-6,TRBV5-1
TGTGCCAGTAGTTCGGACCGCGGCCCCTACGAGCAGTACTTC,CASSSDRGPYEQYF,-,-,TRBJ2-7,TRBV19
TGTGCCAGCACCCCCAGGGCGGGGGCGGGCAATCAGCCCCAGCATTTT,CASTPRAGAGNQPQHF,-,few,TRBJ1-5,TRBV28
TGTGCCAGCAGTTACAGGTCGTACTCTGGAAACACCATATATTTT,CASSYRSYSGNTIYF,-,-,TRBJ1-3,TRBV6-5
TGTGCCAGCAGTTACGGGGGACAGTTAGATAATTCACCCCTCCACTTT,CASSYGGQLDNSPLHF,TRBD1,-,TRBJ1-6,TRBV6-5
TGTGCCAGCAGCCCCGGGACAGGTAACAATGAGCAGTTCTTC,CASSPGTGNNEQFF,TRBD1,-,TRBJ2-1,TRBV11-3
TGTGCCAGCAGTGAATGGAACAGGGGGCCTGGAAACACCATATATTTT,CASSEWNRGPGNTIYF,TRBD1,-,TRBJ1-3,TRBV25-1
TGTGCCAGCAGTTTTCAGGTATCCTACGAGCAGTACTTC,CASSFQVSYEQYF,-,-,TRBJ2-7,TRBV28
TGTGCCAGCAGCTTATCTAGTGGGGAGACCCAGTACTTC,CASSLSSGETQYF,-,-,TRBJ2-5,TRBV11-2
TGCGCCAGCAGCTCTCCCGGGACGGTAAGCGACTACACCTTC,CASSSPGTVSDYTF,-,-,TRBJ1-2,TRBV5-1
TGTGCCAGCAGCCCCCGGGGGTCAAGGAACACTGAAGCTTTCTTT,CASSPRGSRNTEAFF,-,-,TRBJ1-1,TRBV14
TGTGCCTGGAGGATTAAGGGGGCGAGTTCACCCCTCCACTTT,CAWRIKGASSPLHF,TRBD1,-,TRBJ1-6,TRBV30
TGTGCCGGAAGGGATGCGGCTAGCGGGGGATACACAGATACGCAGTATTTT,CAGRDAASGGYTDTQYF,-,-,TRBJ2-3,TRBV21-1
TGCGCCAGCAGCCCCCTGGACGGTAGCAATCAGCCCCAGCATTTT,CASSPLDGSNQPQHF,-,-,TRBJ1-5,TRBV5-1
TGTGCCAGCAGCTCCCCCCTAACCCTCCACTTT,CASSSPLTLHF,-,once,TRBJ1-6,TRBV12-3/TRBV12-4
TGTGCCAGTAGTAGGGCGGATTCCTACAATGAGCAGTTCTTC,CASSRADSYNEQFF,-,-,TRBJ2-1,TRBV19
TGTGCCAGTAGTTATCGGGCCCTGGACTCCTACGAGCAGTACTTC,CASSYRALDSYEQYF,-,-,TRBJ2-7,TRBV19
TGTGCCAGCAGTTACTCGCCAGGGGGTTCGAATTCACCCCTCCACTTT,CASSYSPGGSNSPLHF,TRBD1,-,TRBJ1-6,TRBV6-5
TGTGCCAGCTCACCATCGTCGCCCCGAGCTCTTCTCCAAAACATTCAGTACTTC,CASSPSSPRALLQNIQYF,-,-,TRBJ2-4,TRBV18
TGTGCCTGTAATCGGGCAGGGGCCGACGTTACTGAAGCTTTCTTT,CACNRAGADVTEAFF,-,-,TRBJ1-1,TRBV19
TGTGCCAGCAGCCATTATAAGGGGGCGGGCGTCAGGTCACCCCTCCACTTT,CASSHYKGAGVRSPLHF,TRBD1,-,TRBJ1-6,TRBV14
TGCGCCAGCAGCCCAACCGGGACAGCTTTCAACACTGAAGCTTTCTTT,CASSPTGTAFNTEAFF,TRBD1,-,TRBJ1-1,TRBV5-1
TGCGCCAGCAGCGGGGGGGACAGACCTGGCTACACCTTC,CASSGGDRPGYTF,TRBD1,-,TRBJ1-2,TRBV4-1
TGTGCCAGCAGCTTGGAGGGTCAGCCCCAGCATTTT,CASSLEGQPQHF,-,-,TRBJ1-5,TRBV5-8
TGTGCCAGCAGTGGGGGGGACATTCAGTACTTC,CASSGGDIQYF,TRBD2,-,TRBJ2-4,TRBV7-9
TGTGCCAGCAGCATAACGGGGGCCCAGCACTATGGCTACACCTTC,CASSITGAQHYGYTF,-,-,TRBJ1-2,TRBV7-8
TGTGCCATCAGTGAAAGGGAAACGCGAGGCAACCAGCCCCAGCATTTT,CAISERETRGNQPQHF,-,-,TRBJ1-5,TRBV10-3
TGTGCCAGCTCACCACGGGGACTAGCGAGCACAGATACGCAGTATTTT,CASSPRGLASTDTQYF,TRBD2,once,TRBJ2-3,TRBV18
TGTGCCAGCAGCGTTAGCGGGGGGGCAGCCAAAAACATTCAGTACTTC,CASSVSGGAAKNIQYF,TRBD2,-,TRBJ2-4,TRBV27
TGTGCCAGCAGGTTTGGGACTAGCACAGATACGCAGTATTTT,CASRFGTSTDTQYF,-,-,TRBJ2-3,TRBV7-9
TGTGCCAGCAGTGAATACGGGGCAGGGAGGGGGACCCAGTACTTC,CASSEYGAGRGTQYF,TRBD2,-,TRBJ2-5,TRBV25-1
TGTGCCAGCAGTGAAGACCGGGACAGGGTTGCAACTAATGAAAAACTGTTTTTT,CASSEDRDRVATNEKLFF,TRBD1,-,TRBJ1-4,TRBV25-1
TGCGCCAGGGGGGGCAGGATAGGCTCACGGAACACTGAAGCTTTCTTT,CARGGRIGSRNTEAFF,-,-,TRBJ1-1,TRBV10-1
TGCGCCAGCAGCCCGGGGACACTCTCCAGGAACACTGAAGCTTTCTTT,CASSPGTLSRNTEAFF,-,-,TRBJ1-1,TRBV5-1
TGTGCCACCAGCAGAGATTATGCTAGCGGGGGGGAGCAGTTCTTC,CATSRDYASGGEQFF,TRBD2,-,TRBJ2-1,TRBV15
TGTGCCAGCAGCTTATCGAGCGGCTTCTACAATGAGCAGTTCTTC,CASSLSSGFYNEQFF,-,-,TRBJ2-1,TRBV7-3
TGTGCCAGCAGTTTGAACCCGAACACTGAAGCTTTCTTT,CASSLNPNTEAFF,-,-,TRBJ1-1,TRBV28
TGTGCCAGCAGTGATGTAGCAGGGGGGGGTGAAAAACTGTTTTTT,CASSDVAGGGEKLFF,TRBD1,-,TRBJ1-4,TRBV6-1
TGTGCCAGCAGCCTACAGGGGGACGCAGATACGCAGTATTTT,CASSLQGDADTQYF,TRBD1,-,TRBJ2-3,TRBV7-3
TGCGCCAGCAGCCAAGACGGGACAACGAACACTGAAGCTTTCTTT,CASSQDGTTNTEAFF,-,-,TRBJ1-1,TRBV4-1
TGTGCCAGCACGACCATATACGAGCAGTACTTC,CASTTIYEQYF,-,-,TRBJ2-7,TRBV2
TGTGCCAGCAGTTACGCCTCGGGGTCTGCCTATGGCTACACCTTC,CASSYASGSAYGYTF,-,-,TRBJ1-2,TRBV6-5
TGTGCCAGCAGCCGCGTGATCGGGGGCACTGAAGCTTTCTTT,CASSRVIGGTEAFF,-,-,TRBJ1-1,TRBV6-5
TGTGCCAGCAGCCTGACGACAGGGGGAGTCCCTGAAGCTTTCTTT,CASSLTTGGVPEAFF,TRBD1,-,TRBJ1-1,TRBV28
TGCGCCAGCAGCCAAGAGGTAGGGGCCGGAAAGACCCAGTACTTC,CASSQEVGAGKTQYF,-,-,TRBJ2-5,TRBV4-1
TGCGCCAGCAGTGACCCTCCAGCGGGGGGGCTGTACGAGCAGTACTTC,CASSDPPAGGLYEQYF,TRBD2,-,TRBJ2-7,TRBV10-2
TGTGCCAGCAGAGACGGGACGGCGAACACCGGGGAGCTGTTTTTT,CASRDGTANTGELFF,-,-,TRBJ2-2,TRBV2
TGTGCCAGCAGTCCTGTTGGAGCAGGGACGTATAGCAATCAGCCCCAGCATTTT,CASSPVGAGTYSNQPQHF,-,few,TRBJ1-5,TRBV27
TGTGCCAGCAGCGTAGGGAATATGGATAATTCACCCCTCCACTTT,CASSVGNMDNSPLHF,-,many,TRBJ1-6,TRBV9
TGTGCCAGCTCACGCTTGGCGGGAAACACAGATACGCAGTATTTT,CASSRLAGNTDTQYF,-,-,TRBJ2-3,TRBV18
TGTGCCACCAGTGACAGGAATAATGAAAAACTGTTTTTT,CATSDRNNEKLFF,-,-,TRBJ1-4,TRBV24-1
TGTGCCAGCAGCGTAGGGGGACTAGCTCCGGACGAGCAGTACTTC,CASSVGGLAPDEQYF,TRBD2,-,TRBJ2-7,TRBV9